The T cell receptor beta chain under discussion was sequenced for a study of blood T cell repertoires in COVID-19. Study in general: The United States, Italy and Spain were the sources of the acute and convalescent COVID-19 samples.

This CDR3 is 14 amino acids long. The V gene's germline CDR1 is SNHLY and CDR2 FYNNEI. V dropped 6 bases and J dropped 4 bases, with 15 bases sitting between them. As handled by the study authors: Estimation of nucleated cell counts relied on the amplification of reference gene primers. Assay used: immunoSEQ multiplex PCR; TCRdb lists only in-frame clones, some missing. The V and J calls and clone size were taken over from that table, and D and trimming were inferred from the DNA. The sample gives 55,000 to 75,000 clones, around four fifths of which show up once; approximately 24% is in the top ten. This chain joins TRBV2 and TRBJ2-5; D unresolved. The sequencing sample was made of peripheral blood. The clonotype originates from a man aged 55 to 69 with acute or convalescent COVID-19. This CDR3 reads CASSVGQLLETQYF. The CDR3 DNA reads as TGTGCCAGCAGCGTTGGGCAGCTCCTAGAGACCCAGTACTTC.